The 20 T cell receptor beta chains presented below share a single source sample, sequenced in a study of monozygotic twins with cystic fibrosis (dated by TCRdb to about 2021). Library construction relied on the immunoSEQ multiplex PCR assay. This immuneACCESS table, as held by TCRdb, lists in-frame sequences with V and J called but not all clones. Of the missing ones, under half trace to an unresolved V gene in checked studies; the others have no known cause. The sample profile shows tens of thousands of clones; approximately 80% of them were found once. Around 1% of the sample rests with the top ten. Sample: blood. All receptors come from a girl aged 2-15 years with cystic fibrosis.

This chain links TRBV30 with TRBJ1-1; a weak D match, TRBD1 (6 bases). Germline CDR1 and CDR2: GTSNPN and SVGIG (reference sequence). The CDR3 is 13 amino acids. V lost 5 bases and J 0 bases, leaving 10 bases between the germline ends. The CDR3 is CAWEDRMNTEAFF. The CDR3 coding sequence is TGTGCCTGGGAGGACAGAATGAACACTGAAGCTTTCTTT.

This clone was found once. The chain links TRBV7-6 to TRBJ2-3; 13 bases align to TRBD2. The CDR3 is 18 residues long. Germline values: CDR1 SGHVS, CDR2 FNYEAQ. V trimming: 5 bases; J trimming: 0 bases; junction bases outside the gene matches: 8. The CDR3 nucleotides are TGTGCCAGCAGCCCCGGGACTAGCGGGGCAACTAGCACAGATACGCAGTATTTT. This gives the protein CASSPGTSGATSTDTQYF. The full variable domain, completed using reference TRBV7-6 and TRBJ2-3, is GAGVSQSPRYKVTKRGQDVALRCDPISGHVSLYWYRQALGQGPEFLTYFNYEAQQDKSGLPNDRFSAERPEGSISTLTIQRTEQRDSAMYRCASSPGTSGATSTDTQYFGPGTRLTVL.

This chain links TRBV5-1 with TRBJ1-3; D not resolved. This CDR3 is 18 amino acids long. CDR1 is SGHRS, CDR2 YFSETQ, per germline. Trimming removed 0 bases from V and 0 bases from J, with 16 bases in between. The CDR3 nucleotides are TGCGCCAGCAGCTTGGCCGGTAGAGACCCTCTCTCTGGAAACACCATATATTTT. Translated, it gives CASSLAGRDPLSGNTIYF.

The chain combines TRBV5-5 with TRBJ1-6; D is uncertain. This CDR3 has 17 amino acids. Germline lookup yields CDR1 SGHKS and CDR2 YYEKEE (reference sequence). Trimming stripped 1 base from V and 8 bases from J, with 19 bases between. This CDR3 reads CASSLSGPGSVDSPLHF. CDR3 DNA sequence: TGTGCCAGCAGCTTGTCCGGACCGGGCTCGGTGGATTCACCCCTCCACTTT.

The chain uses TRBV7-9 and TRBJ1-1; D is perhaps TRBD1 (6 bases). The germline CDR1 and CDR2 sequences are SEHNR and FQNEAQ (reference sequence). The germline V and J ends were trimmed by 0 bases and 4 bases, with 18 bases remaining between them. The CDR3 is 17 amino acids. The CDR3 bases are TGTGCCAGCAGCTTAGCGCTTTTTCTAGAGGGGGGCACTGAAGCTTTCTTT. It encodes CASSLALFLEGGTEAFF.

The rearrangement joins TRBV5-1 to TRBJ2-1; D remains ambiguous. Trimming pared 1 base from V and 6 bases from J, leaving 8 bases between. Per germline, CDR1 SGHRS and CDR2 YFSETQ. The CDR3 totals 13 residues. In DNA form, the CDR3 reads TGCGCCAGCAGCTTGATTGGGGTCAATGAGCAGTTCTTC. Its protein is CASSLIGVNEQFF.

The V call is TRBV2, the J call TRBJ2-1, with D unresolved. The germline CDR1 and CDR2 sequences are SNHLY and FYNNEI. There are 13 residues in the CDR3. Trimming pared 7 bases from V and 1 base from J, leaving 8 bases between. The CDR3 coding sequence is TGTGCCAGCATTCAGCTATCCTACAATGAGCAGTTCTTC. It translates to CASIQLSYNEQFF. Full variable domain (rest looked up from reference TRBV2 and TRBJ2-1): EPEVTQTPSHQVTQMGQEVILRCVPISNHLYFYWYRQILGQKVEFLVSFYNNEISEKSEIFDDQFSVERPDGSNFTLKIRSTKLEDSAMYFCASIQLSYNEQFFGPGTRLTVL.

The chain links TRBV19 to TRBJ1-6, with TRBD1 identical over 10 bases. Germline CDR1 and CDR2: LNHDA and SQIVND (reference sequence). V shed 7 bases, J shed 4 bases, and the junction held 10 bases outside the gene matches. The CDR3 has 17 residues. CDR3 nucleotide sequence: TGTGCCAGTACTAAAACTCCGGGACAGGGGTATAATTCACCCCTCCACTTT. This codes for CASTKTPGQGYNSPLHF. Together with reference TRBV19 and TRBJ1-6, the CDR3 gives the full variable domain: DGGITQSPKYLFRKEGQNVTLSCEQNLNHDAMYWYRQDPGQGLRLIYYSQIVNDFQKGDIAEGYSVSREKKESFPLTVTSAQKNPTAFYLCASTKTPGQGYNSPLHFGNGTRLTVT.

In its sample, this clone was seen a few times. The gene calls are TRBV5-4 and TRBJ1-1; no clear D. Trimming shortened V by 3 bases and J by 2 bases, and 5 bases separated the two germline ends. Germline V gene sequence: CDR1 SGHNT, CDR2 YYREEE (reference sequence). The CDR3 has 12 amino acids. CDR3 nucleotide sequence: TGTGCCAGCAGCTCGCAAAACACTGAAGCTTTCTTT. This gives the protein CASSSQNTEAFF.

V and J are TRBV4-1 and TRBJ1-2; 8 bases map to TRBD1. CDR1 is MGHRA, CDR2 YSYEKL, per germline. Losses at the gene ends were 1 base for V and 7 bases for J; bases not matched to a gene: 14. CDR3 size: 17 residues. The CDR3 sequence is CASSQVSTVPGGSGYTF. The CDR3 region has the DNA TGCGCCAGCAGCCAAGTCTCCACTGTCCCAGGGGGCTCTGGCTACACCTTC.

J is TRBJ1-1 and V is TRBV30, with unresolved D. Germline V CDR1 and CDR2: GTSNPN, SVGIG (reference sequence). The germline V and J ends were trimmed by 2 bases and 1 base, with 8 bases remaining between them. The CDR3 loop spans 13 amino acids. The CDR3 region has the DNA TGTGCCTGGAGTAAGGGTGGGAACACTGAAGCTTTCTTT. It translates to CAWSKGGNTEAFF.

The V gene is TRBV11-2, the J gene TRBJ2-7, with 8 positions matching TRBD1. The germline gives CDR1 SGHAT, CDR2 FQNNGV. Trimming cost V 8 bases and J 3 bases; bases outside gene matches: 12. The CDR3 contains 15 residues. The CDR3 DNA is TGTGCCAGCGGATCCCTGGACAGGGACGACTACGAGCAGTACTTC. This codes for CASGSLDRDDYEQYF.

This chain links TRBV9 with TRBJ2-5; the D is unclear. CDR3 length: 15 amino acids. The V end was cut by 3 bases, the J end by 4 bases, with 16 bases between. Germline CDR1 reads SGDLS; CDR2 reads YYNGEE. CDR3 amino acids: CASSASSDIGETQYF. CDR3 DNA: TGTGCCAGCAGCGCTTCGTCAGACATTGGAGAGACCCAGTACTTC.

V is TRBV6-1 and J is TRBJ2-7, with D tentatively TRBD1 (5 bases). Trimming removed 3 bases at V and 3 bases at J, with 12 bases between. This CDR3 comprises 14 residues. Per the germline V gene, CDR1 is MNHNS and CDR2 is SASEGT. Here the CDR3 reads CASSDGAGNYEQYF. The DNA for the CDR3 is TGTGCCAGCAGTGACGGTGCAGGGAACTACGAGCAGTACTTC.

The rearrangement joins TRBV29-1 to TRBJ1-2; D gene ambiguous. Trimming removed 2 bases from V and 14 bases from J, with 24 bases in between. There are 14 residues in the CDR3. Per the germline V gene, CDR1 is SQVTM and CDR2 is ANQGSEA. CDR3 in amino acids: CSVENWEGLRRVTF. Written as DNA, the CDR3 is TGCAGCGTTGAAAACTGGGAAGGGCTGCGGAGGGTGACCTTC. Filled out from reference TRBV29-1 and TRBJ1-2, the complete variable domain reads SAVISQKPSRDICQRGTSLTIQCQVDSQVTMMFWYRQQPGQSLTLIATANQGSEATYESGFVIDKFPISRPNLTFSTLTVSNMSPEDSSIYLCSVENWEGLRRVTFGSGTRLTVV.

The chain employs TRBV6-4 and TRBJ1-6; no reliable D call. The CDR3 consists of 15 residues. The V end lost 5 bases, the J end lost 10 bases, and 18 bases lay between the germline ends. CDR1 and CDR2 from the germline V gene are MRHNA and SNTAGT. This chain's CDR3 is CASSQTGLANSPLHF. CDR3 in DNA: TGTGCCAGCAGTCAGACGGGCCTAGCGAACTCACCCCTCCACTTT.

This chain uses TRBV19 with TRBJ1-5, with unresolved D. Germline CDR1 is LNHDA and CDR2 is SQIVND (reference sequence). Trimming shortened V by 3 bases and J by 9 bases, and 24 bases separated the two germline ends. The CDR3 loop spans 17 amino acids. CDR3 sequence reads: CASSMGMQKLLSWPQHF. The DNA for the CDR3 is TGTGCCAGTAGTATGGGTATGCAGAAATTACTAAGTTGGCCCCAGCATTTT.

V and J are TRBV28 and TRBJ2-5; D gene ambiguous. This CDR3 is 14 amino acids long. In germline, CDR1 is MDHEN, CDR2 SYDVKM. V was trimmed by 3 bases and J by 5 bases, leaving 13 bases between them. CDR3: CASSFWTNVETQYF. CDR3 DNA sequence: TGTGCCAGCAGTTTCTGGACGAATGTGGAGACCCAGTACTTC.

This clone has only one observation. The J gene is TRBJ2-1, the V gene TRBV4-1; 11 bases align to TRBD2. Germline V lookup: CDR1 MGHRA, CDR2 YSYEKL. This CDR3 spans 17 amino acids. With V trimmed by 2 bases and J by 5 bases, 8 bases remained unmatched. The CDR3, as DNA: TGCGCCAGCAGCCAATTTGCTCCGGGACTAGCGGACAATGAGCAGTTCTTC. Its translation is CASSQFAPGLADNEQFF.

This clone was found once. This chain uses TRBV7-2 with TRBJ2-5; D might be TRBD2 (6 bases). The germline V and J ends were trimmed by 6 bases and 2 bases, with 13 bases remaining between them. The CDR3 runs to 14 residues. CDR1 and CDR2 (germline): SGHTA, FQGNSA. This CDR3 is CASRPGGPQETQYF. The CDR3 DNA reads as TGTGCCAGCAGGCCCGGAGGGCCTCAAGAGACCCAGTACTTC.